The subject of this entry is one T cell receptor (beta chain). Its antigen remains unknown. The data are from a study of T cells expressing NK-cell markers. Study outcomes and limitations: Topping the CD3+CD56-NKG2C+ fraction as well were these clonotypes, in several donors.

TCRdb reprocessed the 5' RACE reads, keeping one entry per CDR3 protein, no DNA. This sample's table has 200,000 to 300,000 distinct CDR3 sequences. The TCR comes from a man between 18 and 35 years old in good health. Sequences were obtained from blood T cells: a sorted CD56 or NKG2C T cell subset, CD4+ or CD8+ T cells, or bulk PBMC T cells (not recorded which).

The CDR3 sequence is CASSYSGPTTQHTQYF. The chain recombines TRBV6-5 with TRBJ2-3. There are 16 residues in the CDR3. From germline, CDR1 is MNHEY and CDR2 SVGAGI.